The 24 T cell receptor beta chains below come from one sample, sequenced in a study of blood T cell repertoires in COVID-19. Sequencing used immunoSEQ multiplex PCR; TCRdb keeps in-frame clones, though not all of them. Of approximately 200,000 clones listed, about 81% are singletons. The sequenced sample consisted of peripheral blood. These receptor sequences come from a woman of 80 years or more with COVID-19, enrolled during active disease.

Comments on this clone: Other DNA sequences from this sample encode an identical CDR3 as well. The rearrangement joins TRBV5-1 to TRBJ2-7; D may be TRBD1 (6 bases). Germline V gene sequence: CDR1 SGHRS, CDR2 YFSETQ. With 2 bases removed from V and 4 bases from J, the gap between germline ends came to 7 bases. This CDR3 comprises 12 residues. CDR3 DNA sequence: TGCGCCAGCAGCTTACAGGGATACGAGCAGTACTTC. It is translated as CASSLQGYEQYF.

V gene TRBV4-2 combines with J gene TRBJ2-7; 7 nucleotides align to TRBD2. Germline V gene data show CDR1 as LGHNA and CDR2 as YNFKEQ. V lost 1 base and J lost 2; bases outside the gene matches: 11. The CDR3 runs to 17 residues. CDR3 residues: CASSQAGLAVLPYEQYF. In DNA form, the CDR3 reads TGTGCCAGCAGCCAAGCGGGGCTAGCGGTCCTACCCTACGAGCAGTACTTC.

The chain joins TRBV20-1 to TRBJ2-5; D is unresolved. Germline V gene sequence: CDR1 DFQATT, CDR2 SNEGSKA (reference sequence). The V end was cut by 5 bases, the J end by 5 bases, with 6 bases between. The CDR3 length is 10 residues. DNA of the CDR3: TGCAGTGCTGCCCGGGAGACCCAGTACTTC. This codes for CSAARETQYF.

The chain couples TRBV2 to TRBJ2-2, with a weak D call TRBD1 (5 bases). Trimming removed 4 bases from V and 5 bases from J, with 11 bases in between. Germline V gene lookup returns CDR1 SNHLY and CDR2 FYNNEI. The CDR3 consists of 14 residues. Here the CDR3 DNA reads TGTGCCAGCAGTGTTCCAGGGAAAACCGGGGAGCTGTTTTTT. This codes for CASSVPGKTGELFF.

The chain uses TRBV24-1 and TRBJ1-2; 7 bases align to TRBD1. This CDR3 is built from 15 residues. Germline V gene lookup returns CDR1 KGHDR and CDR2 SFDVKD. V shed 3 bases, J shed 4 bases, and the junction held 7 bases outside the gene matches. The CDR3 spells CATSDDDRATYGYTF. The DNA of the CDR3 is TGTGCCACCAGTGATGATGACAGGGCCACCTATGGCTACACCTTC.

V usage is TRBV12-5 and J usage is TRBJ2-3; TRBD2 might be the D (5 bases). V was clipped by 5 bases and J by 5 bases, with 14 bases between them. This CDR3 is built from 14 residues. Germline CDR1 is LGHNT and CDR2 is FRNRAP. The CDR3 here is CASGPRARIDTQYF. The CDR3 bases are TGTGCTAGTGGTCCGAGGGCGAGAATAGATACGCAGTATTTT.

This clone showed up just a few times. The V gene is TRBV27, the J gene TRBJ1-1, with 7 bases lining up with TRBD1. This CDR3 comprises 15 residues. Trimming cost V 6 bases and J 4 bases; bases outside gene matches: 11. Germline V CDR1 and CDR2: MNHEY, SMNVEV (reference sequence). CDR3 in amino acids: CASSQLGRQGTEAFF. CDR3 DNA: TGTGCCAGCAGCCAGCTAGGGAGACAGGGCACTGAAGCTTTCTTT.

This clone was seen a handful of times. This chain joins TRBV15 and TRBJ2-7; no firm D call. This CDR3 comprises 13 residues. Germline-derived CDR1 and CDR2 are LNHNV and YYDKDF (reference sequence). V was clipped by 5 bases and J by 0 bases, with 8 bases between them. CDR3 DNA: TGTGCCACCAGCGGTGATAGCTCCTACGAGCAGTACTTC. This gives the protein CATSGDSSYEQYF.

This chain connects TRBV7-8 to TRBJ2-3; tentatively, D is TRBD2 (5 bases). V dropped 5 bases and J dropped 1 base, with 19 bases sitting between them. The germline V gene has CDR1 SGHVS and CDR2 FQNEAQ. This CDR3 is built from 17 residues. The CDR3 DNA reads TGTGCCAGCAGCCCCCGATGGGGAGACCTTGGCACAGATACGCAGTATTTT. It is translated as CASSPRWGDLGTDTQYF.

The chain joins TRBV7-2 to TRBJ2-3; 7 nucleotides line up with TRBD1. V trimming: 3 bases; J trimming: 3 bases; junction bases outside the gene matches: 12. Germline CDR1 SGHTA, CDR2 FQGNSA. The CDR3 sequence is 17 residues long. CDR3 in amino acids: CASSLTGLGFWTDTQYF. DNA for the CDR3: TGTGCCAGCAGCTTGACAGGGTTGGGTTTTTGGACAGATACGCAGTATTTT.

This chain uses TRBV28 with TRBJ1-2, with D hard to call. The V gene's germline CDR1 is MDHEN and CDR2 SYDVKM. V was cut by 4 bases and J by 5 bases, with 11 bases left in between. The CDR3 covers 13 residues. Here the CDR3 DNA reads TGTGCCAGCAGTTCCAATAACTATTATGGCTACACCTTC. Protein: CASSSNNYYGYTF.

This chain links TRBV5-1 with TRBJ2-1, with TRBD2 matching 12 bases. CDR3 length equals 16 residues. The J segment lost 7 bases and the V segment lost 4 bases, leaving 9 bases of the junction unmatched. Germline CDR1 reads SGHRS; CDR2 reads YFSETQ. The CDR3 is CASSTLAGGPGNEQFF. The DNA for the CDR3 is TGCGCCAGCAGCACTCTAGCGGGGGGGCCAGGGAATGAGCAGTTCTTC.

CDR3 protein: CASSYVAVQETQYF. As DNA, the CDR3 is TGTGCCAGCAGTTACGTAGCGGTTCAAGAGACCCAGTACTTC. V and J are TRBV5-5 and TRBJ2-5; tentative D call: TRBD2 (6 bases). With 5 bases removed from V and 2 bases from J, the gap between germline ends came to 13 bases. The germline V gene has CDR1 SGHKS and CDR2 YYEKEE (reference sequence). The CDR3 has 14 amino acids.

V gene TRBV2 combines with J gene TRBJ2-2; weak D call: TRBD2 (6 bases). The CDR3 loop spans 14 amino acids. Germline-derived CDR1 and CDR2 are SNHLY and FYNNEI. Trimming removed 7 bases from V and 5 bases from J, with 14 bases in between. CDR3 in DNA: TGTGCCAGCAAGGGGACTCCTTATACCGGGGAGCTGTTTTTT. Amino acid sequence: CASKGTPYTGELFF.

The chain recombines TRBV11-2 with TRBJ1-1, with 11 bases lining up with TRBD1. Trimming removed 5 bases from V and 4 bases from J; junction bases left unmatched: 9. The germline V gene encodes CDR1 SGHAT and CDR2 FQNNGV. The CDR3 is 16 residues long. In DNA form, the CDR3 reads TGTGCCAGCAGCAAACGGGGGACAGGGGGAGTCACTGAAGCTTTCTTT. Amino acids: CASSKRGTGGVTEAFF.

This chain joins TRBV5-1 and TRBJ1-1; 7 positions agree with TRBD1. Trimming took 6 bases from V and 0 from J; bases not matched to a gene: 8. This CDR3 spans 15 amino acids. Germline lookup yields CDR1 SGHRS and CDR2 YFSETQ. CDR3 in amino acids: CASTHGDRLNTEAFF. The CDR3 coding sequence is TGCGCCAGCACCCATGGGGACAGATTGAACACTGAAGCTTTCTTT. Based on the CDR3 plus reference TRBV5-1 and TRBJ1-1, the full variable domain is KAGVTQTPRYLIKTRGQQVTLSCSPISGHRSVSWYQQTPGQGLQFLFEYFSETQRNKGNFPGRFSGRQFSNSRSEMNVSTLELGDSALYLCASTHGDRLNTEAFFGQGTRLTVV.

By sample share, this clone is large. V usage is TRBV2 and J usage is TRBJ2-7; TRBD2 matches at 10 bases. Germline CDR1 and CDR2: SNHLY and FYNNEI. With 4 bases clipped from V and 4 bases from J, the junction kept 10 bases outside the gene matches. There are 16 residues in the CDR3. The CDR3 coding sequence is TGTGCCAGCAGTGCCCCCATACTAGCGGGGCCTTACGAGCAGTACTTC. Protein: CASSAPILAGPYEQYF.

The chain combines TRBV7-6 with TRBJ1-5, with TRBD1 matching over 7 bases. Germline assignment: CDR1 SGHVS and CDR2 FNYEAQ. The CDR3 is 16 residues long. V shed 2 bases, J shed 4 bases, and the junction held 8 bases outside the gene matches. The CDR3 loop is CASSLPNRGRNQPQHF. In DNA, the CDR3 is TGTGCCAGCAGCTTACCGAACAGGGGCCGGAATCAGCCCCAGCATTTT.

The genes are TRBV5-1 and TRBJ1-1, with TRBD1 matching over 11 bases. Germline CDR1 SGHRS, CDR2 YFSETQ. This CDR3 is 15 amino acids long. The V and J ends lost 4 bases and 4 bases, in that order; junction bases with no gene match: 6. The CDR3 coding sequence is TGCGCCAGCAGCAAAGGACAGGGGGCTGGCACTGAAGCTTTCTTT. Translation gives CASSKGQGAGTEAFF.

This clone was detected many times. The chain joins TRBV6-5 to TRBJ1-2, with D uncertain. This CDR3 region has 14 residues. Germline V CDR1 and CDR2: MNHEY, SVGAGI. Trimming pared 6 bases from V and 8 bases from J, leaving 19 bases between. CDR3 nucleotide sequence: TGTGCCAGCAGCAAGAGTGACCAGGCCGGCGGCTACACCTTC. Translation: CASSKSDQAGGYTF.

This clone was detected once. V usage is TRBV11-3 and J usage is TRBJ2-3; possibly TRBD2 for D (5 bases). This CDR3 has 16 residues. Per germline, CDR1 SGHNT and CDR2 YENEEA. Trimming left V 0 bases short and J 2 bases short, with 12 bases between. CDR3: CASSLDSSLVTDTQYF. The CDR3, as DNA: TGTGCCAGCAGCTTAGATTCTAGCTTGGTCACAGATACGCAGTATTTT.

V gene TRBV29-1 combines with J gene TRBJ2-1, with TRBD2 identical over 7 bases. CDR1 is SQVTM and CDR2 is ANQGSEA in the germline V gene. The V gene end was trimmed by 5 bases and the J gene end by 3 bases; junction bases not matched to a gene: 7. The CDR3 loop spans 14 amino acids. As DNA, the CDR3 is TGCAGCGTTCGGGGGGAGAAGGGCTACAATGAGCAGTTCTTC. Amino acids: CSVRGEKGYNEQFF.

The rearrangement links TRBV3-1 (or the pseudogene TRBV3-2) to TRBJ1-2; D perhaps matches TRBD1 (6 bases). V was trimmed by 3 bases and J by 0 bases, leaving 11 bases between them. In germline, CDR1 is LGHDT, CDR2 YNNKEL (reference sequence). The CDR3 sequence is 15 residues long. The CDR3 here is CASSHTDSANYGYTF. The CDR3 nucleotides are TGTGCCAGCAGCCATACGGACAGTGCTAACTATGGCTACACCTTC.

The chain links TRBV6-5 to TRBJ1-6; 9 bases are a match to TRBD1. Trimming took 6 bases from V and 9 from J; bases not matched to a gene: 6. CDR3 length equals 14 residues. CDR1 is MNHEY, CDR2 SVGAGI, per germline. CDR3 sequence: CASRSDRGGSPLHF. CDR3 in DNA: TGTGCCAGCAGATCAGACAGGGGGGGTTCACCCCTCCACTTT.